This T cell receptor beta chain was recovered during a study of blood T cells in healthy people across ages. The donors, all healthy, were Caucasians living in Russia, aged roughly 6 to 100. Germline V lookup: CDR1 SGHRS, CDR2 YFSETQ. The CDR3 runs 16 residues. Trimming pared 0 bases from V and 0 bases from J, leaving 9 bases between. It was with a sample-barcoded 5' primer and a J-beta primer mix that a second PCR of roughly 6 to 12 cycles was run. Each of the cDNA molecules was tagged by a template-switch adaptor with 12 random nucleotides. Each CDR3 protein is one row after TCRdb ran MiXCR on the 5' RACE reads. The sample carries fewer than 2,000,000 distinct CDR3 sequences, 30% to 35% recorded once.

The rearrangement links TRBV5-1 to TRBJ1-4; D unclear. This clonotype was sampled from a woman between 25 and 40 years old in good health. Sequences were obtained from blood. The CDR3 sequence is CASSLGRTATNEKLFF. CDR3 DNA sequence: TGCGCCAGCAGCTTGGGCAGGACCGCAACTAATGAAAAACTGTTTTTT. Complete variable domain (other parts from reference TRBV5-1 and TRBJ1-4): KAGVTQTPRYLIKTRGQQVTLSCSPISGHRSVSWYQQTPGQGLQFLFEYFSETQRNKGNFPGRFSGRQFSNSRSEMNVSTLELGDSALYLCASSLGRTATNEKLFFGSGTQLSVL.